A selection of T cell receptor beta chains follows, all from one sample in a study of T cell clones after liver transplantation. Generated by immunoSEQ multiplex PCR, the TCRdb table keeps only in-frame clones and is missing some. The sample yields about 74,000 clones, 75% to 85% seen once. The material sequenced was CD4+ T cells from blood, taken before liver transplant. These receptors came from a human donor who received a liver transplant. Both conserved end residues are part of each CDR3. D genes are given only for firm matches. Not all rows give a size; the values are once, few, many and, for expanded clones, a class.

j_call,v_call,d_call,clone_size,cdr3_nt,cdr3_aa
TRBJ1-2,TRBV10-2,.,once,TGCGCCAGCAGTGAAGTTAGGGTGAGATATGGCTACACCTTC,CASSEVRVRYGYTF
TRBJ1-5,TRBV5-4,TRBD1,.,TGTGCCAGCAGCTTAGACAGGGCCAGCAATCAGCCCCAGCATTTT,CASSLDRASNQPQHF
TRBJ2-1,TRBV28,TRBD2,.,TGTGCCAGCAGTCCCTCATCTAGCGGCAGACACAATGAGCAGTTCTTC,CASSPSSSGRHNEQFF
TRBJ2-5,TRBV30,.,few,TGTGCCTGGACACCTGGAGAGACCCAGTACTTC,CAWTPGETQYF
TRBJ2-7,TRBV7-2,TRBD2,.,TGTGCCAGCAGCTTAGTAGGGACTAGCGGGAGCAACGAGCAGTACTTC,CASSLVGTSGSNEQYF
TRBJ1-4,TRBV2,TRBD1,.,TGTGCCAGCACCCAACAGGGACAGCCTAATGAAAAACTGTTTTTT,CASTQQGQPNEKLFF
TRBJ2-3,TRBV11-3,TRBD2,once,TGTGCCAGCAGCGAAGGACTAGCACCAAGCACAGATACGCAGTATTTT,CASSEGLAPSTDTQYF
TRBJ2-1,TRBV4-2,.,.,TGTGCCAGCAGCCAAGAACGGAGCAGAACACCGCGAATCTTC,CASSQERSRTPRIF
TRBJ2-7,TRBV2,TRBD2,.,TGTGCCAGCAGTGTGGAGCGGGAGGACGAGCAGTACTTC,CASSVEREDEQYF
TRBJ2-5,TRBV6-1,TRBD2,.,TGTGCCAGCAGTGAAGGCATGGTAGCGGGACTCCAAGAGACCCAGTACTTC,CASSEGMVAGLQETQYF
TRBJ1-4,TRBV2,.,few,TGTGCCAGCACCCGAGACGGTGGGGGACCCCCATTT,CASTRDGGGPPF
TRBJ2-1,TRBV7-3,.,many,TGTGCCAGCAGCCTTCCGGGACCCCTTGGGAATGAGCAGTTCTTC,CASSLPGPLGNEQFF
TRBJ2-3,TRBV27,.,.,TGTGCCAGCAGTTTGGAGCGGGGCACAGATACGCAGTATTTT,CASSLERGTDTQYF
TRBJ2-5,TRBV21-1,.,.,TGTGCCAGCAGGGGACCGGAGACCCAGTACTTC,CASRGPETQYF
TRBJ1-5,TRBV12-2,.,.,TGTGCAAGTCGCTTAGTTGATCCAGACAATCAGCCCCAGCATTTT,CASRLVDPDNQPQHF
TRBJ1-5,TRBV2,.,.,TGTGCCAGCAGTGAACAGATTAGCAATCAGCCCCAGCATTTT,CASSEQISNQPQHF
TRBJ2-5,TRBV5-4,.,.,TGTGCCAGCAGCTTGGCAGGGAACCAAGAGACCCAGTACTTC,CASSLAGNQETQYF
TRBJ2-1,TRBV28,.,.,TGTGCCAGCAGCGGCCCCGGGTCCCTTAGCTCCTACAATGAGCAGTTCTTC,CASSGPGSLSSYNEQFF
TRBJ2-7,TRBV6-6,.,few,TGTGCCAGCAGTTACGGGGGGATGGACGGAACCTACGAGCAGTACTTC,CASSYGGMDGTYEQYF
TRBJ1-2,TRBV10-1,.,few,TGCGCCAGCAGTGCGGTTCCTAACTATGGCTACACCTTC,CASSAVPNYGYTF
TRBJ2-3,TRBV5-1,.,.,TGCGCCAGCAGCCCAAGCGCAACTCCGGCAGATACGCAGTATTTT,CASSPSATPADTQYF
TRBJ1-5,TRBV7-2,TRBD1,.,TGTGCCAGCAGCCCCCGGACAGGAGGCAATCAGCCCCAGCATTTT,CASSPRTGGNQPQHF
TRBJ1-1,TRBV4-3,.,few,TGCGCCAGCAGCCAAGGAGGACTGGGAACTGAAGCTTTCTTT,CASSQGGLGTEAFF
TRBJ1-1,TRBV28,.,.,TGTGCCAGCAGTACTCGAGGGGAAGCTTTCTTT,CASSTRGEAFF
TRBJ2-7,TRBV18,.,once,TGTGCCAGCTCACGTGATAGAGGGTTCTACGAGCAGTACTTC,CASSRDRGFYEQYF
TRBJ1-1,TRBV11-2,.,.,TGTGCCAGCAGCTCCGGGGGGGTCATTGGCAGGGACACTGAAGCTTTCTTT,CASSSGGVIGRDTEAFF
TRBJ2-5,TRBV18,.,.,TGTGCCAGCTCACCGGAGAACTTATACACCCAGTACTTC,CASSPENLYTQYF
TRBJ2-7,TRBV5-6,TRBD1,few,TGTGCCAGCAGCGTGACAGGGGGCGAGCAGTACTTC,CASSVTGGEQYF
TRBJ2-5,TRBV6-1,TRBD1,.,TGTGCCAGCAGTGCCAACTTTCAGGGGGTGCAGACCCAGTACTTC,CASSANFQGVQTQYF
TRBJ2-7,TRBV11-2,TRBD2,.,TGTGCCAGCAGCCCCCGCACTAGCGGGGCTTACGAGCAGTACTTC,CASSPRTSGAYEQYF
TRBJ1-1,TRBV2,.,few,TGTGCCAGCAGTGGAGGGCCGGGCACTGAAGCTTTCTTT,CASSGGPGTEAFF
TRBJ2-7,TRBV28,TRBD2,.,TGTGCCAGCAGTTTCCTAGCGGGAGTTACTGTGCAGTACTTC,CASSFLAGVTVQYF
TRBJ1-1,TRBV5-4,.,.,TGTGCCAGCAGCCCCGGTGGGGTGAACACTGAAGCTTTCTTT,CASSPGGVNTEAFF
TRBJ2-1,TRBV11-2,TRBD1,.,TGTGCCAGCAGCATTAGCCGGGACAGCACCTACAATGAGCAGTTCTTC,CASSISRDSTYNEQFF
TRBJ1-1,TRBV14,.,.,TGTGCCAGCAGCCCAATTTCAGGGAAAGCTTTCTTT,CASSPISGKAFF
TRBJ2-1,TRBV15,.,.,TGTGCCACCAGCAGAGATCCTGCGAACAATGAGCAGTTCTTC,CATSRDPANNEQFF
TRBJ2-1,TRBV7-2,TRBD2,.,TGTGCCAGCAAGGGGCTAGCGGGAGTAAACAATGAGCAGTTCTTC,CASKGLAGVNNEQFF
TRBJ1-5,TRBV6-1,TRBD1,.,TGTGCCAGCAGTGACCAGGGGGCTGGGGGCAATCAGCCCCAGCATTTT,CASSDQGAGGNQPQHF
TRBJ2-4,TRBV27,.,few,TGTGCCAGCAGCTTCAGGAGGGGCGACATTCAGTACTTC,CASSFRRGDIQYF
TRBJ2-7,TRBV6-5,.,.,TGTGCCAGCAGTCACAGGGATACGGGCGAGCAGTACTTC,CASSHRDTGEQYF
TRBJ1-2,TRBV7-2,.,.,TGTGCCAGCAGCCCCCGGGGGGCAGCCGAAAACTATGGCTACACCTTC,CASSPRGAAENYGYTF
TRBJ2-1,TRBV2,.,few,TGTGCCAGCGTGGGAAGTGGGGGCAATGAGCAGTTCTTC,CASVGSGGNEQFF
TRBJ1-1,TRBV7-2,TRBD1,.,TGTGCCAGCAGCTCGGGCCACAGGGGGATTTGGGGCACTGAAGCTTTCTTT,CASSSGHRGIWGTEAFF
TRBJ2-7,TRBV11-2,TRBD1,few,TGTGCCAGCAGCTCTATTCCGGGACAGGCGAGCTCCTACGAGCAGTACTTC,CASSSIPGQASSYEQYF
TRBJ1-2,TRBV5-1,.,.,TGCGCCAGCAGCTTAGGAAGCCTCCAAGGCTACACCTTC,CASSLGSLQGYTF
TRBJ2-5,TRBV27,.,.,TGTGCCAGCAGTACCCGACTAGGCCAAGAGACCCAGTACTTC,CASSTRLGQETQYF
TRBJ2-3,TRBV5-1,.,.,TGCGCCAGCAGCTTGGTTGCGGGCACAGATACGCAGTATTTT,CASSLVAGTDTQYF
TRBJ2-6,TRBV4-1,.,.,TGCGCCAGCAGCCTCCTGGTGGGGTCTGGGGCCAACGTCCTGACTTTC,CASSLLVGSGANVLTF
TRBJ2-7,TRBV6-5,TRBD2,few,TGTGCCAGCCCTTTATGCGGGAGGCCCGAGCAGTACTTC,CASPLCGRPEQYF
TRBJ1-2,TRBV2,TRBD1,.,TGTGCCAGCAGTCGCCCGGGACAGGCGGGGTTCTATGGCTACACCTTC,CASSRPGQAGFYGYTF
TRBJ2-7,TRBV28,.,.,TGTGCCAGCAGTTCCCCCCTGGGCACTGTCTACGAGCAGTACTTC,CASSSPLGTVYEQYF
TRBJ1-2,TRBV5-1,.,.,TGCGCCAGCAGCTTGGGGGAAAGTGGCTACACCTTC,CASSLGESGYTF
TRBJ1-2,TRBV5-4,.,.,TGTGCCAGCAGCCTCCGGGGCTACACCTTC,CASSLRGYTF